The 24 T cell receptor beta chains given below trace back to one sample, sequenced in a study of T cell changes during pregnancy in multiple sclerosis. TCRdb's copy holds only in-frame clones and misses some; the assay was immunoSEQ multiplex PCR. The sample contains 81,000 or so clones, over 80% of which appear only once. Sequencing was performed on PBMCs, taken in the first trimester of pregnancy. All receptors derive from a female donor in good health, serving as a control in a pregnancy study. Some clones in this sample may be carry-over from other donors' samples.

The genes are TRBV27 and TRBJ2-3; TRBD2 matches at 8 bases. CDR1 is MNHEY and CDR2 is SMNVEV in the germline V gene (reference sequence). This CDR3 has 16 residues. V lost 3 bases to trimming and J lost 1 base; unmatched junction nucleotides: 6. The CDR3 DNA is TGTGCCAGCAGTTTTTCAAGCGGGGGCCGCACAGATACGCAGTATTTT. Encoded protein: CASSFSSGGRTDTQYF.

The CDR3: CASSSGGADTQYF. CDR3 sequence (DNA): TGTGCCAGCAGTAGCGGGGGGGCAGATACGCAGTATTTT. The gene calls are TRBV7-9 and TRBJ2-3, with 11 bases matching TRBD2. The V and J ends lost 6 bases and 4 bases, in that order; junction bases with no gene match: 0. The CDR3 covers 13 residues. Looked up from germline, CDR1 is SEHNR and CDR2 is FQNEAQ (reference sequence).

This chain joins TRBV5-1 and TRBJ1-6; TRBD1 matches 7 bases. CDR3 size: 14 residues. CDR1 is SGHRS and CDR2 is YFSETQ in the germline V gene. Trimming took 3 bases from V and 14 from J; bases not matched to a gene: 11. The CDR3 DNA follows: TGCGCCAGCAGCTGGGACAGTCCGAGTGTGGCCCTCCACTTT. Protein sequence: CASSWDSPSVALHF.

The J gene is TRBJ1-3, the V gene TRBV18; tentatively, D is TRBD1 (6 bases). The CDR3 sequence is 14 residues long. The V and J ends lost 2 bases and 7 bases respectively, with 12 bases between them. Germline V gene lookup returns CDR1 KGHSH and CDR2 LQKENI. CDR3 bases: TGTGCCAGCTCACCAACGGGGGGCAGGAACACCATATATTTT. Residues: CASSPTGGRNTIYF.

The chain employs TRBV7-3 and TRBJ2-3; 9 bases are shared with TRBD2. V was pared by 2 bases and J by 7 bases, with 10 bases of the junction left unmatched. The CDR3 has 16 residues. CDR1 is SGHTA, CDR2 FQGTGA, per germline. Here the CDR3 reads CASSLSPAGGVNTQYF. For the CDR3, the DNA is TGTGCCAGCAGCTTATCCCCAGCGGGGGGAGTTAATACGCAGTATTTT.

The chain joins TRBV6-4 to TRBJ1-6; TRBD1 might be the D (5 bases). From germline, CDR1 is MRHNA and CDR2 SNTAGT. Between the trimmed V and J ends, which lost 0 bases and 6 bases, there was a span of 6 bases. The CDR3 runs to 14 residues. CDR3: CASSDSTANSPLHF. CDR3 DNA: TGTGCCAGCAGTGACTCGACAGCTAATTCACCCCTCCACTTT.

The rearrangement links TRBV11-3 to TRBJ2-7, with a possible D match to TRBD2 (6 bases). Trimming took off 5 bases at V and 5 bases at J, with 19 bases between the two ends. The CDR3 has 15 residues. Germline-derived CDR1 and CDR2 are SGHNT and YENEEA. The CDR3 spells CASSVGGVRGNEQYF. CDR3 in DNA: TGTGCCAGCAGCGTCGGAGGGGTACGTGGGAACGAGCAGTACTTC.

This clone was picked up one time. The chain recombines TRBV9 with TRBJ2-2; 7 bases fit TRBD1. Germline V CDR1 and CDR2: SGDLS, YYNGEE. The CDR3 length is 15 residues. With V trimmed by 4 bases and J by 5 bases, 8 bases remained unmatched. The CDR3 is CASSKDRFGTGELFF. CDR3 bases: TGTGCCAGCAGCAAGGACAGGTTTGGAACCGGGGAGCTGTTTTTT.

The CDR3 is CASSQGRFNSPLHF. CDR3 DNA sequence: TGCGCCAGCAGCCAAGGCAGGTTCAATTCACCCCTCCACTTT. The V call is TRBV4-1, the J call TRBJ1-6, with D unresolved. The CDR3 is 14 residues long. CDR1 and CDR2 from the germline V gene are MGHRA and YSYEKL. V was trimmed by 1 base and J by 7 bases, leaving 8 bases between them.

The chain combines TRBV7-6 with TRBJ2-2; a possible D gene is TRBD2 (6 bases). Between the trimmed V and J ends, which lost 3 bases and 5 bases, there was a span of 13 bases. This CDR3 has 15 residues. CDR1 and CDR2 (germline): SGHVS, FNYEAQ. CDR3 sequence: CASSLDGAGTGELFF. The CDR3, as DNA: TGTGCCAGCAGCTTGGATGGGGCGGGGACCGGGGAGCTGTTTTTT.

The CDR3 spells CASSRTPDRGYLNEQFF. For the CDR3, the DNA is TGCGCCAGCAGCCGAACCCCGGACAGGGGGTACCTCAATGAGCAGTTCTTC. This chain joins TRBV4-1 and TRBJ2-1; the match to TRBD1 covers 10 bases. The V and J ends lost 4 bases and 6 bases, in that order; junction bases with no gene match: 12. The V gene's germline CDR1 is MGHRA and CDR2 YSYEKL. CDR3 length equals 17 residues.

The rearrangement links TRBV25-1 to TRBJ2-3; weak D call: TRBD1 (5 bases). With 11 bases removed from V and 5 bases from J, the gap between germline ends came to 17 bases. Looked up from germline, CDR1 is MGHDK and CDR2 is SYGVNS. The CDR3 runs 13 residues. This chain's CDR3 is CASSGGAGDTQYF. The CDR3 coding sequence is TGTGCCTCATCAGGTGGGGCCGGAGATACGCAGTATTTT.

The chain links TRBV7-9 to TRBJ2-3; a possible D gene is TRBD2 (5 bases). This CDR3 is built from 14 residues. Trimming removed 5 bases at V and 2 bases at J, with 11 bases between. Germline lookup yields CDR1 SEHNR and CDR2 FQNEAQ (reference sequence). The CDR3 region has the DNA TGTGCCAGCAGCACAAGAGCGGCCACAGATACGCAGTATTTT. Encoded protein: CASSTRAATDTQYF.

This clone was seen only a few times. The V call is TRBV28, the J call TRBJ1-2; D call uncertain. Trimming pared 10 bases from V and 1 base from J, leaving 13 bases between. The CDR3 is 13 amino acids. Germline V gene lookup returns CDR1 MDHEN and CDR2 SYDVKM. The CDR3 protein is CATLEPGNYGYTF. DNA for the CDR3: TGTGCCACCCTGGAGCCGGGTAACTATGGCTACACCTTC.

The sample holds one count of this clone. The chain links TRBV6-1 to TRBJ1-5; D remains unclear. V lost 2 bases and J lost 2, with 10 bases in between. There are 15 residues in the CDR3. Germline V gives CDR1 MNHNS, CDR2 SASEGT. The CDR3 nucleotides are TGTGCCAGCAGTGAATTGGGTGGAGGCAATCAGCCCCAGCATTTT. Protein product: CASSELGGGNQPQHF.

V gene TRBV30 combines with J gene TRBJ2-7; TRBD2 is a possible D gene (6 bases). The CDR3 runs to 14 residues. From germline, CDR1 is GTSNPN and CDR2 SVGIG (reference sequence). Trimming removed 0 bases from V and 5 bases from J, with 14 bases in between. The CDR3 DNA follows: TGTGCCTGGAGTGTCGGTGTGGAGGGGAACGAGCAGTACTTC. Translated: CAWSVGVEGNEQYF. The entire variable domain, with the rest obtained from reference TRBV30 and TRBJ2-7, is as follows: SQTIHQWPATLVQPVGSPLSLECTVEGTSNPNLYWYRQAAGRGLQLLFYSVGIGQISSEVPQNLSASRPQDRQFILSSKKLLLSDSGFYLCAWSVGVEGNEQYFGPGTRLTVT.

The rearrangement joins TRBV6-1 to TRBJ2-7; no definite D call. The germline V and J ends were trimmed by 3 bases and 3 bases, with 6 bases remaining between them. Germline values: CDR1 MNHNS, CDR2 SASEGT. This CDR3 spans 12 amino acids. For the CDR3, the DNA is TGTGCCAGCAGTGACCCCGGCTACGAGCAGTACTTC. It is translated as CASSDPGYEQYF.

This clone was seen only once. The DNA of the CDR3 is TGTGCCAGCAGTTTATGGGGGGGGCATACCGGGGAGCTGTTTTTT. It is translated as CASSLWGGHTGELFF. The V gene is TRBV27, the J gene TRBJ2-2; tentatively, D is TRBD2 (7 bases). Per the germline V gene, CDR1 is MNHEY and CDR2 is SMNVEV (reference sequence). This CDR3 is built from 15 residues. V lost 1 base and J lost 5, with 11 bases in between.

The chain joins TRBV27 to TRBJ2-7; 8 bases agree with TRBD2. The germline V gene encodes CDR1 MNHEY and CDR2 SMNVEV (reference sequence). V trimming: 4 bases; J trimming: 7 bases; junction bases outside the gene matches: 9. This CDR3 has 14 residues. CDR3 sequence reads: CASSSRGGLREQYF. The CDR3 DNA is TGTGCCAGCAGTTCCCGGGGGGGCCTGAGGGAGCAGTACTTC.

V gene TRBV19 combines with J gene TRBJ2-3; 9 bases agree with TRBD1. CDR1 LNHDA and CDR2 SQIVND come from the germline V gene (reference sequence). There are 16 residues in the CDR3. V lost 3 bases, J lost 0 bases, and 4 bases stayed unmatched. The CDR3 region has the DNA TGTGCCAGTAGTATCCCCGGGACAGGGAGCACAGATACGCAGTATTTT. Translating gives CASSIPGTGSTDTQYF.

This chain uses TRBV15 with TRBJ1-1; tentative D call: TRBD1 (5 bases). The length of the CDR3 is 14 residues. Trimming shortened V by 5 bases and J by 4 bases, and 14 bases separated the two germline ends. Germline CDR1 and CDR2: LNHNV and YYDKDF (reference sequence). CDR3 nucleotide sequence: TGTGCCACCAGCTCAAGACAGCGAGGCACTGAAGCTTTCTTT. It codes for CATSSRQRGTEAFF.

The chain uses TRBV15 and TRBJ1-6; TRBD1 matches 9 bases. This CDR3 is 15 amino acids long. The V segment lost 0 bases and the J segment 10 bases; nucleotides outside the gene matches: 4. Germline loops: CDR1 LNHNV, CDR2 YYDKDF (reference sequence). Here the CDR3 reads CATSRDGQGKSPLHF. As DNA, the CDR3 is TGTGCCACCAGCAGAGACGGACAGGGGAAATCACCCCTCCACTTT.

The chain has TRBV4-1 and TRBJ2-3; no clear D. V was cut by 5 bases and J by 6 bases, with 9 bases left in between. The CDR3 totals 12 residues. CDR1 and CDR2 from the germline V gene are MGHRA and YSYEKL. For the CDR3, the DNA is TGCGCCAGCAGCGAACCCGGGGATACGCAGTATTTT. It translates to CASSEPGDTQYF.

V usage is TRBV5-4 and J usage is TRBJ1-5; D may be TRBD1 (6 bases). V lost 4 bases and J 6 bases, leaving 14 bases between the germline ends. Per germline, CDR1 SGHNT and CDR2 YYREEE (reference sequence). The CDR3 consists of 14 residues. Written as DNA, the CDR3 is TGTGCCAGCAGCCCTGGGAAAGGGGGTCAGCCCCAGCATTTT. Translated: CASSPGKGGQPQHF.